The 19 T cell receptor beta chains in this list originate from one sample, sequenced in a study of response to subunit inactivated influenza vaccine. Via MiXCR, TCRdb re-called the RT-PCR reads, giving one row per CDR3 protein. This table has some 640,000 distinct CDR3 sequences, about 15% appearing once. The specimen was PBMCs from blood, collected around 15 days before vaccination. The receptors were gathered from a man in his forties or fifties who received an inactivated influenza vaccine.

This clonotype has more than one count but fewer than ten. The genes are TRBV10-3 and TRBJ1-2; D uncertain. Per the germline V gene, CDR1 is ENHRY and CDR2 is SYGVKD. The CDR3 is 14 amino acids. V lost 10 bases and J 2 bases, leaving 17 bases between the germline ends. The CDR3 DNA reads TGTGCCACGGCTTCCCGGGGAGTGAACTATGGCTACACCTTC. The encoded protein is CATASRGVNYGYTF.

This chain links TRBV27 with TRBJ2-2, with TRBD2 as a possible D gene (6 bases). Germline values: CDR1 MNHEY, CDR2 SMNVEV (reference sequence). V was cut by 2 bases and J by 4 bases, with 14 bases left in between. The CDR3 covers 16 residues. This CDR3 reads CASSLVGGTGTGELFF. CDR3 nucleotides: TGTGCCAGCAGTTTAGTGGGGGGAACGGGCACCGGGGAGCTGTTTTTT.

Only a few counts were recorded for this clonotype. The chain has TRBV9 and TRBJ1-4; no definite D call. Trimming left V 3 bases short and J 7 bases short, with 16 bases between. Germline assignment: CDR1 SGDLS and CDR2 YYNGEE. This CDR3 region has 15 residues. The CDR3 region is CASSAGGGFGEKLFF. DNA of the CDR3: TGTGCCAGCAGCGCGGGAGGTGGATTCGGTGAAAAACTGTTTTTT.

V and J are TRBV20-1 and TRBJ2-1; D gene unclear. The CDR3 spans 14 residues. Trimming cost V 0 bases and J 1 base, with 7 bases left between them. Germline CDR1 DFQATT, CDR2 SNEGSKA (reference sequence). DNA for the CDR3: TGCAGTGCTAGAGAAGGGATTTCCTACAATGAGCAGTTCTTC. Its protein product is CSAREGISYNEQFF.

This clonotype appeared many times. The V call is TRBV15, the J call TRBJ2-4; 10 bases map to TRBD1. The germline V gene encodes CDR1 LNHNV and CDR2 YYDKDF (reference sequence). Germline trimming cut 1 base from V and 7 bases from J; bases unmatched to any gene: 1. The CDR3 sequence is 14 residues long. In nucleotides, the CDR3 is TGTGCCACCAGCAGAGGGGGACAGGGGAACATTCAGTACTTC. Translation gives CATSRGGQGNIQYF.

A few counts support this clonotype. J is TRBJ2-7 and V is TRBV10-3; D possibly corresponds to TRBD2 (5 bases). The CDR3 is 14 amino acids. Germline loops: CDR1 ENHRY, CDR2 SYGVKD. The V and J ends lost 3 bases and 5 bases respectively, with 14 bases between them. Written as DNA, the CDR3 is TGTGCCATCAGTGACGATTTGAGGGTCGACGAGCAGTACTTC. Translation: CAISDDLRVDEQYF.

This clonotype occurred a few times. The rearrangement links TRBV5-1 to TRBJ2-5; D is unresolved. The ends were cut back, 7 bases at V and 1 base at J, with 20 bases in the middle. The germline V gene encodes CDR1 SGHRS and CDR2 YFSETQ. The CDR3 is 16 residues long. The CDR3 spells CASAVGSRLLQETQYF. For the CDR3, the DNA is TGCGCCAGCGCTGTGGGGTCGCGCCTACTCCAAGAGACCCAGTACTTC.

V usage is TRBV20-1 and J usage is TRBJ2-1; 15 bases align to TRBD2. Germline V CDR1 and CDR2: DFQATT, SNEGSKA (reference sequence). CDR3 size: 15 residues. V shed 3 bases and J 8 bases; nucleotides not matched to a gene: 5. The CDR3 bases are TGCAGTGCTAGGTCGGGACTAGCGGGGGGCCATGAGCAGTTCTTC. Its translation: CSARSGLAGGHEQFF.

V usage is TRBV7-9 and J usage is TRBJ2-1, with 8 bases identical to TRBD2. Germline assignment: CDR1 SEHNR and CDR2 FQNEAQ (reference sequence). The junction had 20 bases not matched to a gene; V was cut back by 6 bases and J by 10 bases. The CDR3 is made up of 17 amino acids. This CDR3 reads CASSPSGRRGAAREQFF. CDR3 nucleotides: TGTGCCAGCAGTCCTAGTGGTCGGCGGGGGGCAGCAAGGGAGCAGTTCTTC.

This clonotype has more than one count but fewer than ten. The CDR3 loop is CASSLGGIGGELFF. The CDR3 nucleotides read TGTGCCAGCAGTTTGGGGGGAATTGGCGGGGAGCTGTTTTTT. The chain recombines TRBV12-3 or TRBV12-4 with TRBJ2-2; D possibly corresponds to TRBD2 (6 bases). The CDR3 spans 14 residues. V was pared by 3 bases and J by 7 bases, with 12 bases between.

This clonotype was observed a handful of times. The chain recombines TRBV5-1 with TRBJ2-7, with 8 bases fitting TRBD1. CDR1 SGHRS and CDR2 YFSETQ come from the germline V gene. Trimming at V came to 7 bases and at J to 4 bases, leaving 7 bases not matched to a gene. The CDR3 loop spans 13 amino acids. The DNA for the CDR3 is TGCGCCAGCGGCCGGGACAGGTTATACGAGCAGTACTTC. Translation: CASGRDRLYEQYF.

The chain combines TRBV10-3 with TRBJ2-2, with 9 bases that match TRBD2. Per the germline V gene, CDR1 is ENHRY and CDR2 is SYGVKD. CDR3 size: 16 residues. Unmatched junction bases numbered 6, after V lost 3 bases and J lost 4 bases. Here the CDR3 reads CAISDIAGDITGELFF. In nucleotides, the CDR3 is TGTGCCATCAGTGATATAGCGGGGGACATCACCGGGGAGCTGTTTTTT.

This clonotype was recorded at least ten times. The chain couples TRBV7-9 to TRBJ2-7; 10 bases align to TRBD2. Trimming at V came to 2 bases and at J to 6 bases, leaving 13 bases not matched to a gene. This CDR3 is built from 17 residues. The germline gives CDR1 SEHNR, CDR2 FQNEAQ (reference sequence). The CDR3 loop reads CASSLRPSGSIVPEQYF. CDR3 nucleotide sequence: TGTGCCAGCAGCTTACGACCTAGCGGGAGTATAGTACCCGAGCAGTACTTC.

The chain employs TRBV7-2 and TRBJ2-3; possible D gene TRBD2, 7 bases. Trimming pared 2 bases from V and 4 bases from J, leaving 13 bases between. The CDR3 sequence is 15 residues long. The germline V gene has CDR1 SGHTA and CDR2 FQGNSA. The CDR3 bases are TGTGCCAGCAGCTTATGGGGGGGGGCCCCAGATACGCAGTATTTT. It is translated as CASSLWGGAPDTQYF. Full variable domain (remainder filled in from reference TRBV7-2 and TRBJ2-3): GAGVSQSPSNKVTEKGKDVELRCDPISGHTALYWYRQSLGQGLEFLIYFQGNSAPDKSGLPSDRFSAERTGGSVSTLTIQRTQQEDSAVYLCASSLWGGAPDTQYFGPGTRLTVL.

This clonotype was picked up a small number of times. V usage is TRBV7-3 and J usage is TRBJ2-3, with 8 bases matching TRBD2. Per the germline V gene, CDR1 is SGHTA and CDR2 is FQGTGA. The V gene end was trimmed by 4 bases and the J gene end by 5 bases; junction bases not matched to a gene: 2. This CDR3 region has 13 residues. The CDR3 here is CASSSGTRDTQYF. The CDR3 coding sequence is TGTGCCAGCAGCTCCGGGACTAGAGATACGCAGTATTTT.

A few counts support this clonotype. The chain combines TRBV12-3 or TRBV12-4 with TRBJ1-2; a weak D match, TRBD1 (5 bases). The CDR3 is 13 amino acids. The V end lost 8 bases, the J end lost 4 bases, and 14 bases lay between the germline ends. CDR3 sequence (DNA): TGTGCCAGCCGGTTCGGCAGGGCCTATGGCTACACCTTC. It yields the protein CASRFGRAYGYTF.

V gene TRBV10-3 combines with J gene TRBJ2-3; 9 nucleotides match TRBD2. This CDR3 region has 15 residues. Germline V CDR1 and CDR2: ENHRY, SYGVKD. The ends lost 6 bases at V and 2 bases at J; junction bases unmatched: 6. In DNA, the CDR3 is TGTGCCATCAGAGCAGGCGGGGGGGCCACAGATACGCAGTATTTT. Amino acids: CAIRAGGGATDTQYF.

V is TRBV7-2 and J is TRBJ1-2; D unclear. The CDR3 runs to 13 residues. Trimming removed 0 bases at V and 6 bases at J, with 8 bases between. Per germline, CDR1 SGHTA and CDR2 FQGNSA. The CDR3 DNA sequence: TGTGCCAGCAGCTTAGCGGGGATTGATGGCTACACCTTC. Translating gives CASSLAGIDGYTF.

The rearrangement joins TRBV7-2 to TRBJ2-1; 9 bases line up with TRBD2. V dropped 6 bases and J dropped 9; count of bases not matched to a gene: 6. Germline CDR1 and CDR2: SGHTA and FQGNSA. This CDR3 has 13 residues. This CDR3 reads CASRFSGSGEQFF. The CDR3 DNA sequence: TGTGCCAGCAGATTTAGCGGGAGCGGTGAGCAGTTCTTC. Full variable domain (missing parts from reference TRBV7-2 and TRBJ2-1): GAGVSQSPSNKVTEKGKDVELRCDPISGHTALYWYRQSLGQGLEFLIYFQGNSAPDKSGLPSDRFSAERTGGSVSTLTIQRTQQEDSAVYLCASRFSGSGEQFFGPGTRLTVL.